This T cell receptor (beta chain) stems from a study of blood T cells in healthy people across ages. Germline V gene data show CDR1 as DFQATT and CDR2 as SNEGSKA (reference sequence). Trimming left V 5 bases short and J 0 bases short, with 13 bases between. This CDR3 region has 14 residues. Study results and limitations: Relative to aged donors, long-lived donors carried more naive CD4+ cells and displayed higher diversity.

The authors ran a second PCR of 7 to 11 cycles using a sample-barcoded 5' primer and a J-beta primer mix. MiXCR, applied by TCRdb to the 5' RACE reads, yields one record per CDR3 protein. The data show about 720,000 distinct CDR3 sequences, 22% seen once. Notes on this clonotype: Its antigen is undetermined.

The receptor's source is a man between 65 and 85 years old in good health. V usage is TRBV20-1 and J usage is TRBJ1-1, with D perhaps TRBD1 (5 bases). The material sequenced was blood. The CDR3 bases are TGCAGTGCTGCTGCAGGGTCCATGAACACTGAAGCTTTCTTT. Protein product: CSAAAGSMNTEAFF.